Shown below are 25 T cell receptor beta chains from a single sample sequenced in a study of blood T cell repertoires in COVID-19. TCRdb's table, derived via immunoSEQ multiplex PCR, lists solely in-frame clones and lacks some. The table records tens of thousands of clones, around four fifths of them present only once. The sample consisted of peripheral blood. These receptors were collected from a man in his fifties with acute or convalescent COVID-19.

V gene TRBV7-9 combines with J gene TRBJ2-3; D not certain. V lost 8 bases and J 0 bases, leaving 12 bases between the germline ends. The CDR3 is 14 residues long. Germline CDR1 reads SEHNR; CDR2 reads FQNEAQ (reference sequence). CDR3 coding DNA: TGTGCCAGCGCGCTGTCGGTTAGCACAGATACGCAGTATTTT. Translating it yields CASALSVSTDTQYF.

CDR3 region: CASSLGDRPAWTYEQYF. The CDR3 nucleotides read TGCGCCAGCAGCTTGGGGGACAGGCCTGCATGGACCTACGAGCAGTACTTC. The chain employs TRBV5-1 and TRBJ2-7, with 8 bases lining up with TRBD1. V lost 0 bases, J lost 2 bases, and 10 bases stayed unmatched. CDR1 is SGHRS, CDR2 YFSETQ, per germline. This CDR3 spans 17 amino acids.

The rearrangement links TRBV6-5 to TRBJ2-3; D is possibly TRBD2 (6 bases). The CDR3 is 16 amino acids. CDR1 MNHEY and CDR2 SVGAGI come from the germline V gene. V was cut by 2 bases and J by 2 bases, with 14 bases left in between. The CDR3 here is CASSYSIAEFTDTQYF. The CDR3 DNA sequence: TGTGCCAGCAGTTACAGCATAGCGGAGTTCACAGATACGCAGTATTTT.

The chain joins TRBV6-1 to TRBJ1-6; 7 nucleotides agree with TRBD1. From germline, CDR1 is MNHNS and CDR2 SASEGT. Trimming cost V 0 bases and J 6 bases; bases outside gene matches: 8. CDR3 length: 17 residues. CDR3 sequence: CASSEAGQSAANSPLHF. CDR3 nucleotide sequence: TGTGCCAGCAGTGAAGCGGGACAGAGCGCCGCTAATTCACCCCTCCACTTT.

Only a few counts were recorded for this clone. This rearrangement joins TRBV7-2 to TRBJ1-5; D uncertain. From germline, CDR1 is SGHTA and CDR2 FQGNSA. With 6 bases removed from V and 0 bases from J, the gap between germline ends came to 15 bases. The CDR3 covers 16 residues. CDR3 amino acids: CASSSRAGISNQPQHF. The DNA for the CDR3 is TGTGCCAGCAGTTCCCGGGCGGGTATTAGCAATCAGCCCCAGCATTTT.

The chain recombines TRBV9 with TRBJ1-1; D remains unclear. This CDR3 is 15 amino acids long. Trimming took 0 bases from V and 0 from J, leaving 9 bases between them. Germline CDR1 and CDR2: SGDLS and YYNGEE. The CDR3 nucleotides read TGTGCCAGCAGCGTAGTGGGCGGGATGAACACTGAAGCTTTCTTT. Its translation: CASSVVGGMNTEAFF.

The genes are TRBV6-5 and TRBJ1-1; D ambiguous. Germline values: CDR1 MNHEY, CDR2 SVGAGI. This CDR3 region has 13 residues. The germline V and J ends were trimmed by 0 bases and 3 bases, with 5 bases remaining between them. CDR3 sequence (DNA): TGTGCCAGCAGTTACTCGCGGGACACTGAAGCTTTCTTT. Its protein is CASSYSRDTEAFF.

The chain combines TRBV2 with TRBJ2-3, with 12 bases identical to TRBD1. Germline V gene lookup returns CDR1 SNHLY and CDR2 FYNNEI. V lost 5 bases, J lost 6 bases, and 6 bases stayed unmatched. The CDR3 is 15 residues long. The CDR3 sequence is CASSRGQGAVDTQYF. DNA for the CDR3: TGTGCCAGCAGTCGGGGACAGGGGGCGGTGGATACGCAGTATTTT.

The count of this clone is one. The chain recombines TRBV5-1 with TRBJ2-5; 12 positions agree with TRBD1. Germline trimming cut 4 bases from V and 5 bases from J; bases unmatched to any gene: 3. The CDR3 has 14 amino acids. Germline V lookup: CDR1 SGHRS, CDR2 YFSETQ. CDR3 in amino acids: CASSRGQGAETQYF. The DNA of the CDR3 is TGCGCCAGCAGCCGGGGACAGGGGGCTGAGACCCAGTACTTC.

The genes are TRBV12-5 and TRBJ2-2; 12 nucleotides match TRBD1. CDR3 length: 15 amino acids. Germline loops: CDR1 LGHNT, CDR2 FRNRAP. V lost 6 bases to trimming and J lost 6 bases; unmatched junction nucleotides: 5. Here the CDR3 reads CASGQGQGAAGELFF. The CDR3 nucleotides read TGTGCTAGTGGACAGGGACAGGGGGCGGCCGGGGAGCTGTTTTTT.

J is TRBJ2-3 and V is TRBV7-9; 10 positions match TRBD2. J lost 4 bases, V lost 3 bases, and 7 bases had no gene match. Germline CDR1 is SEHNR and CDR2 is FQNEAQ (reference sequence). The CDR3 sequence is 16 residues long. In DNA form, the CDR3 reads TGTGCCAGCAGCTTTTTTTCTAGCGGGAGTGCAGATACGCAGTATTTT. Encoded protein: CASSFFSSGSADTQYF.

The V and J genes are TRBV7-2 and TRBJ2-7; no reliable D call. The length of the CDR3 is 13 residues. Per the germline V gene, CDR1 is SGHTA and CDR2 is FQGNSA. V was shortened by 1 base and J by 3 bases, with 7 bases between the two germline ends. The CDR3 sequence is CASSLVQNYEQYF. In nucleotides, the CDR3 is TGTGCCAGCAGCTTAGTACAGAACTACGAGCAGTACTTC.

The V and J genes are TRBV7-9 and TRBJ2-7; D gene unclear. V was pared by 5 bases and J by 0 bases, with 8 bases between. Germline V CDR1 and CDR2: SEHNR, FQNEAQ (reference sequence). The CDR3 spans 13 residues. The DNA for the CDR3 is TGTGCCAGCAGCCTCTTTAGCTCCTACGAGCAGTACTTC. It codes for CASSLFSSYEQYF.

J is TRBJ2-5 and V is TRBV6-5; D is undetermined. This CDR3 has 14 residues. Germline loops: CDR1 MNHEY, CDR2 SVGAGI. V lost 4 bases and J 5 bases, leaving 14 bases between the germline ends. The CDR3 spells CASSSPMFGETQYF. DNA for the CDR3: TGTGCCAGCAGTTCCCCGATGTTCGGTGAGACCCAGTACTTC.

The rearrangement joins TRBV4-1 to TRBJ1-5; 7 positions match TRBD1. The CDR3 covers 16 residues. CDR1 is MGHRA, CDR2 YSYEKL, per germline. The J segment lost 1 base and the V segment lost 0 bases, leaving 3 bases of the junction unmatched. CDR3 in DNA: TGCGCCAGCAGCCAAGAAAACAGGGGAAGCAATCAGCCCCAGCATTTT. This translates into CASSQENRGSNQPQHF.

The chain carries TRBV20-1 and TRBJ2-7; 7 bases agree with TRBD1. CDR3 length: 11 amino acids. V shed 6 bases, J shed 5 bases, and the junction held 4 bases outside the gene matches. Germline V lookup: CDR1 DFQATT, CDR2 SNEGSKA (reference sequence). The CDR3 DNA sequence: TGCAGTGCCAGACAGGGCGACGAGCAGTACTTC. Amino acid sequence: CSARQGDEQYF.

In this sample, this clone turned up a few times. The chain carries TRBV27 and TRBJ1-1, with 8 bases aligning to TRBD1. From germline, CDR1 is MNHEY and CDR2 SMNVEV (reference sequence). The CDR3 is made up of 16 amino acids. V shed 6 bases and J 0 bases; nucleotides not matched to a gene: 9. The CDR3 coding sequence is TGTGCCAGCAGCCCAGGAGACAGGGGTATGAACACTGAAGCTTTCTTT. Translated, it gives CASSPGDRGMNTEAFF.

This clone is a singleton in its sample. The V gene is TRBV18, the J gene TRBJ2-5; perhaps TRBD2 as D (6 bases). Germline V gene sequence: CDR1 KGHSH, CDR2 LQKENI. The CDR3 has 14 residues. V lost 4 bases to trimming and J lost 5 bases, with 14 bases between them. CDR3 DNA sequence: TGTGCCAGCTCACAGGATGCGGCGGGGGAGACCCAGTACTTC. Its translation: CASSQDAAGETQYF.

The rearrangement uses TRBV9 and TRBJ2-7; TRBD1 is a possible D gene (5 bases). The CDR3 consists of 13 residues. From germline, CDR1 is SGDLS and CDR2 YYNGEE. V shed 4 bases and J shed 2 bases, with 10 bases lying between them. The CDR3 loop is CASSPLGAYEQYF. As DNA, the CDR3 is TGTGCCAGCAGCCCCCTAGGGGCCTACGAGCAGTACTTC. The whole variable domain, filled in from reference TRBV9 and TRBJ2-7, reads DSGVTQTPKHLITATGQRVTLRCSPRSGDLSVYWYQQSLDQGLQFLIQYYNGEERAKGNILERFSAQQFPDLHSELNLSSLELGDSALYFCASSPLGAYEQYFGPGTRLTVT.

This clone has more than one count but fewer than ten. J is TRBJ2-7 and V is TRBV5-5; possible D gene TRBD2, 6 bases. The germline V and J ends were trimmed by 3 bases and 7 bases, with 17 bases remaining between them. The V gene's germline CDR1 is SGHKS and CDR2 YYEKEE (reference sequence). CDR3 length: 14 amino acids. The CDR3 DNA follows: TGTGCCAGCAGCTGGGGGGACCGGCTGGGGGAGCAGTACTTC. This encodes CASSWGDRLGEQYF.

The chain has TRBV27 and TRBJ1-1, with D tentatively TRBD1 (5 bases). Germline assignment: CDR1 MNHEY and CDR2 SMNVEV (reference sequence). CDR3 length: 12 amino acids. Trimming removed 0 bases from V and 10 bases from J, with 9 bases in between. CDR3 nucleotides: TGTGCCAGCAGTTTATCGGGGAGGGGAGCTTTCTTT. It specifies CASSLSGRGAFF.

This chain joins TRBV7-2 and TRBJ1-6; D not resolved. The ends were cut back, 5 bases at V and 7 bases at J, with 15 bases in the middle. There are 15 residues in the CDR3. Germline values: CDR1 SGHTA, CDR2 FQGNSA. The CDR3 DNA reads TGTGCCAGCAGCCCGTTCCCAGGTTCGAATTCACCCCTCCACTTT. This translates into CASSPFPGSNSPLHF.

The chain joins TRBV5-4 to TRBJ1-1; weak D call: TRBD1 (6 bases). CDR1 is SGHNT and CDR2 is YYREEE in the germline V gene (reference sequence). Trimming pared 3 bases from V and 6 bases from J, leaving 15 bases between. The CDR3 sequence is 14 residues long. CDR3 DNA: TGTGCCAGCAGCTCCCGAGGGACACCGTCTGAAGCTTTCTTT. Translated, it gives CASSSRGTPSEAFF.

This clone came up once. The V gene is TRBV28, the J gene TRBJ1-4, with 8 bases that match TRBD1. Per germline, CDR1 MDHEN and CDR2 SYDVKM. The CDR3 is made up of 14 amino acids. After removal of 6 bases from V and 7 bases from J, the junction contained 7 bases not matched to a gene. Written as DNA, the CDR3 is TGTGCCAGCAGCTCCGGACAGGGTGGTGAAAAACTGTTTTTT. The encoded protein is CASSSGQGGEKLFF. Combining the CDR3 with reference TRBV28 and TRBJ1-4 gives the whole variable domain DVKVTQSSRYLVKRTGEKVFLECVQDMDHENMFWYRQDPGLGLRLIYFSYDVKMKEKGDIPEGYSVSREKKERFSLILESASTNQTSMYLCASSSGQGGEKLFFGSGTQLSVL.

The V and J genes are TRBV6-5 and TRBJ2-3, with D unresolved. This CDR3 is 15 amino acids long. Trimming left V 0 bases short and J 5 bases short, with 12 bases between. CDR1 MNHEY and CDR2 SVGAGI come from the germline V gene. The CDR3 region is CASSYSAQVRDTQYF. The CDR3 DNA follows: TGTGCCAGCAGTTACTCGGCTCAGGTTCGAGATACGCAGTATTTT.